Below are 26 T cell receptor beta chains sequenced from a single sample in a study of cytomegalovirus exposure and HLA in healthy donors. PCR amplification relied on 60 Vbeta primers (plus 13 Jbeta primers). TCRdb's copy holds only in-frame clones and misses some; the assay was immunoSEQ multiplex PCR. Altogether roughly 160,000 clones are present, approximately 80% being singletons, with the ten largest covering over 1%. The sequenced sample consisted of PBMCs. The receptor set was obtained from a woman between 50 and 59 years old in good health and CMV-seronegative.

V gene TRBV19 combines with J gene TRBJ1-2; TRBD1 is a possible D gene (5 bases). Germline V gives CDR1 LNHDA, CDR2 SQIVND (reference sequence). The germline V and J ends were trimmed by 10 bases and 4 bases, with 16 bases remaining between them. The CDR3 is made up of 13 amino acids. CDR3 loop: CATKAGEGYGYTF. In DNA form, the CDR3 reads TGTGCCACAAAGGCGGGGGAAGGCTATGGCTACACCTTC.

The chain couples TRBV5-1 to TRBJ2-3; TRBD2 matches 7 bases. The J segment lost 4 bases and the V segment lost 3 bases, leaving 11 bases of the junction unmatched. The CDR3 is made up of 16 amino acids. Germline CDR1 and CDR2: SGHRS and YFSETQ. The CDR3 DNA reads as TGCGCCAGCAGCTGGGGCGGCGGGAGAGACGCAGATACGCAGTATTTT. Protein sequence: CASSWGGGRDADTQYF.

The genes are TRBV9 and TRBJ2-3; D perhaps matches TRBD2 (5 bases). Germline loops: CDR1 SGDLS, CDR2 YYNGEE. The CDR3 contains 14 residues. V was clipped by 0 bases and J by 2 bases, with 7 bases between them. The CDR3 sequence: CASSVARDTDTQYF. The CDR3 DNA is TGTGCCAGCAGCGTAGCGAGGGACACAGATACGCAGTATTTT.

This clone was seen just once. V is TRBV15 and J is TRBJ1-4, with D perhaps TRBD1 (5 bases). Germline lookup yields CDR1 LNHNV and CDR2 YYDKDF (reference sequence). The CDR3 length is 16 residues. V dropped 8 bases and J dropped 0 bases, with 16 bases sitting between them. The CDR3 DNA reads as TGTGCCACCTCTATAGGGACTACCGCAACTAATGAAAAACTGTTTTTT. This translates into CATSIGTTATNEKLFF.

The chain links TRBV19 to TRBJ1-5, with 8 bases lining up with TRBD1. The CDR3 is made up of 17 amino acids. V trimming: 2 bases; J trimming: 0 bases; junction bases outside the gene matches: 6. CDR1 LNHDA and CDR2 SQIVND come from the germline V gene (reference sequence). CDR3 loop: CASSITSGGNSNQPQHF. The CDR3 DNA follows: TGTGCCAGTAGTATAACATCAGGGGGCAATAGCAATCAGCCCCAGCATTTT.

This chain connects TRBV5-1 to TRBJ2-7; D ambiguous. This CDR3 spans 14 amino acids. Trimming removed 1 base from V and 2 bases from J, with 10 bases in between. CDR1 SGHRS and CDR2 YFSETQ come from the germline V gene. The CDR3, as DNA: TGCGCCAGCAGCTTGATCCCAGAGGCCTACGAGCAGTACTTC. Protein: CASSLIPEAYEQYF.

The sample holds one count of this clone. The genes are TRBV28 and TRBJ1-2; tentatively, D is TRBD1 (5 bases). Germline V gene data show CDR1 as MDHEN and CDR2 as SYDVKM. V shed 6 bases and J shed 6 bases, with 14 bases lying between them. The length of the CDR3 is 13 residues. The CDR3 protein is CASSRQPGDGYTF. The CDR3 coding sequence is TGTGCCAGCAGCAGACAGCCTGGTGATGGCTACACCTTC.

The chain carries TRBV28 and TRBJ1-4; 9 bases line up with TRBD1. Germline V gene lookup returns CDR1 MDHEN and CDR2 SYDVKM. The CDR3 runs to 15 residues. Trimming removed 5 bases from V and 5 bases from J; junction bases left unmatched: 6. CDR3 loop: CASSAQDRGNEKLFF. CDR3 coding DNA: TGTGCCAGCAGTGCACAGGACAGGGGAAATGAAAAACTGTTTTTT.

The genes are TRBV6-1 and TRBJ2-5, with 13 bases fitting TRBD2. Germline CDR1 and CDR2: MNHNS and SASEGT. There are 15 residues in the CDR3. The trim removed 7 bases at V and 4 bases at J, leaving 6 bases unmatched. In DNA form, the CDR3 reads TGTGCCAGCATACTAGCGGGAGGGTTGGGAGAGACCCAGTACTTC. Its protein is CASILAGGLGETQYF.

CDR3 sequence: CASSLLEGGYGYTF. As DNA, the CDR3 is TGTGCCAGCAGTTTACTAGAGGGAGGGTATGGCTACACCTTC. J is TRBJ1-2 and V is TRBV28; D is uncertain. Per the germline V gene, CDR1 is MDHEN and CDR2 is SYDVKM. The length of the CDR3 is 14 residues. The V gene lost 2 bases and the J gene lost 5 bases, with 12 bases spanning the gap.

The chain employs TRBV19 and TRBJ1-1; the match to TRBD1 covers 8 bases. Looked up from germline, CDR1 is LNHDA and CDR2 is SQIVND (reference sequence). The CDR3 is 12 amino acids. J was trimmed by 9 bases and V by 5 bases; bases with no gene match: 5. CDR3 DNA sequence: TGTGCCAGTAGTTGGGGGACAGGCAAAGCTTTCTTT. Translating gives CASSWGTGKAFF.

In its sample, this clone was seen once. The CDR3 here is CAISKTQGGDDNQPQHF. The CDR3 DNA sequence: TGTGCCATCAGTAAAACACAGGGGGGAGATGACAATCAGCCCCAGCATTTT. The chain combines TRBV10-3 with TRBJ1-5; TRBD1 aligns across 8 bases. The CDR3 length is 17 residues. V shed 5 bases, J shed 3 bases, and the junction held 12 bases outside the gene matches. The germline CDR1 and CDR2 sequences are ENHRY and SYGVKD.

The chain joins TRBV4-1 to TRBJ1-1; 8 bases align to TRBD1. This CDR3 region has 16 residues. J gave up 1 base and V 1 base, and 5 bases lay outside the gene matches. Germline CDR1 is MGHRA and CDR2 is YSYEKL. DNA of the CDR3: TGCGCCAGCAGCCAAGTACCCGGGACAGGGAACACTGAAGCTTTCTTT. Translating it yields CASSQVPGTGNTEAFF.

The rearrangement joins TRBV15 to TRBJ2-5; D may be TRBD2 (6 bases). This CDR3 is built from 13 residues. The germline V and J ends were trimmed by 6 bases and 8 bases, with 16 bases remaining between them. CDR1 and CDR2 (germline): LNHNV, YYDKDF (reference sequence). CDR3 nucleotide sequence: TGTGCCACCAGGGGGGACTGGGCCGACACCCAGTACTTC. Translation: CATRGDWADTQYF.

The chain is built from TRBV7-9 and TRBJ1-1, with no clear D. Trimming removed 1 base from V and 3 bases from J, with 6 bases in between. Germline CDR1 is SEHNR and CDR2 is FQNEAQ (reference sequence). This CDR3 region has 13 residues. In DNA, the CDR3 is TGTGCCAGCAGCTTAGTCGGGTACACTGAAGCTTTCTTT. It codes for CASSLVGYTEAFF.

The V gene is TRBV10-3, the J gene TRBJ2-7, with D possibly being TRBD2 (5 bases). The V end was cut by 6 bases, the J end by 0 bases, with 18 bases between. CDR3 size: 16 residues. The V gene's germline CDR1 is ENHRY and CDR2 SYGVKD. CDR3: CAISTPGLLSSYEQYF. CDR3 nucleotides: TGTGCCATCAGCACTCCCGGACTGCTGAGCTCCTACGAGCAGTACTTC.

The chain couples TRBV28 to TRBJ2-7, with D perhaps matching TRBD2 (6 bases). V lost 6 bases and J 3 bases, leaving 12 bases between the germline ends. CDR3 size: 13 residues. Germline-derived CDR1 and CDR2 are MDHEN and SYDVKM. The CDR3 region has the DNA TGTGCCAGCAGGCCCCGGGGGTTCTACGAGCAGTACTTC. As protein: CASRPRGFYEQYF.

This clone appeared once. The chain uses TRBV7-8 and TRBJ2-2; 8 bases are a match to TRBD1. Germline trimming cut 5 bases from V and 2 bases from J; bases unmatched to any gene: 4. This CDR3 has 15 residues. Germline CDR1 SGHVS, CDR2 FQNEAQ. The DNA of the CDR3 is TGTGCCAGCAGCCTCGGACAGGGAAACACCGGGGAGCTGTTTTTT. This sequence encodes CASSLGQGNTGELFF.

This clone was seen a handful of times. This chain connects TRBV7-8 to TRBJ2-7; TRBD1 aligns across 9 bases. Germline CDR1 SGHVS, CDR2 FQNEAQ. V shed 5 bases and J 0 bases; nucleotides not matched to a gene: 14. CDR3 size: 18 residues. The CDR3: CASSPDRGRIRSSYEQYF. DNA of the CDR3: TGTGCCAGCAGCCCGGACAGGGGCCGTATAAGGAGCTCCTACGAGCAGTACTTC.

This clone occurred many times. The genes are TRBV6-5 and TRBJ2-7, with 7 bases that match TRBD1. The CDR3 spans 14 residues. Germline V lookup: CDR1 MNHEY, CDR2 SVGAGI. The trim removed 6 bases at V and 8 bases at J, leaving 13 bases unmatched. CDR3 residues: CASRYAGDREQQYF. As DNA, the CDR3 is TGTGCCAGCAGGTATGCAGGCGACAGGGAGCAGCAGTACTTC.

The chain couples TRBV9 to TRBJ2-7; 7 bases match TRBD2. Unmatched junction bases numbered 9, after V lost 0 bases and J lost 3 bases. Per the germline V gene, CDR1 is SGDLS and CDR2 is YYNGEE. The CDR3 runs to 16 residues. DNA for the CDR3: TGTGCCAGCAGCGTAGGACTAGCCGGATCGGGCTACGAGCAGTACTTC. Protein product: CASSVGLAGSGYEQYF.

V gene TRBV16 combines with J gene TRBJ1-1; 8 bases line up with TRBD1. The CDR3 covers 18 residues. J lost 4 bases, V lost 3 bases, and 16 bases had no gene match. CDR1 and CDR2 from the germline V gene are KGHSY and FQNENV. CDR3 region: CASSQQPSGGLGSTEAFF. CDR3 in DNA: TGTGCCAGCAGCCAGCAACCATCAGGGGGCCTGGGTAGCACTGAAGCTTTCTTT.

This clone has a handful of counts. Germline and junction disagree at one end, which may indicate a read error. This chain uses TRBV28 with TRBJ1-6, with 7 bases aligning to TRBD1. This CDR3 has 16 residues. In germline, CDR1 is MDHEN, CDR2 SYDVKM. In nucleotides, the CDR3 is TGTGCCAGCAGCTTATCTTCCGGGACAGAGAATTCACCCCTCCACTTT. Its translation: CASSLSSGTENSPLHF.

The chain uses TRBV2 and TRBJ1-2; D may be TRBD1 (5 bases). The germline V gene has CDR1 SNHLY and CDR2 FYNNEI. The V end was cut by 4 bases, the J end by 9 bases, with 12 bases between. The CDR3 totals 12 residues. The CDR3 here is CASSGQSPSYTF. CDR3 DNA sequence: TGTGCCAGCAGTGGACAGAGCCCTAGCTACACCTTC.

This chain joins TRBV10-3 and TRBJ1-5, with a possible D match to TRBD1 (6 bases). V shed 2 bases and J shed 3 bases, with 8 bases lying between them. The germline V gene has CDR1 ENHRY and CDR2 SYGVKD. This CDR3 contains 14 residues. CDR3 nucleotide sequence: TGTGCCATCAGTGAGACAGGGCTCAATCAGCCCCAGCATTTT. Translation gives CAISETGLNQPQHF.

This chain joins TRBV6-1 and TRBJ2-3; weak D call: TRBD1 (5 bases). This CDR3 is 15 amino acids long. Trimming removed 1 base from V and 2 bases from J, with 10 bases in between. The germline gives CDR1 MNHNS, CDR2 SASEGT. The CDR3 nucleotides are TGTGCCAGCAGTGAAGTAAGGACACTCACAGATACGCAGTATTTT. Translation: CASSEVRTLTDTQYF.